This entry describes one T cell receptor (beta chain). Its target is unknown. Next came a second PCR, run for about 6 to 11 cycles, which used a sample-barcoded 5' primer along with a J-beta primer mix. TCRdb reprocessed the 5' RACE reads with MiXCR, giving one entry per CDR3 protein. The table shows approximately 830,000 distinct CDR3 sequences, with under 80% occurring only once. The data originate from a study of blood T cells in healthy people across ages. Study results and limitations: In long-lived donors, naive CD4+ cell counts and diversity exceeded those of aged donors.

The sequence was obtained from a man in his thirties or forties in good health. The source material was blood.

CDR3: CASSYGGRGTDTQYF. CDR3 bases: TGTGCCAGCAGTTACGGGGGCCGCGGCACAGATACGCAGTATTTT. V usage is TRBV12-3 or TRBV12-4 and J usage is TRBJ2-3; tentatively, D is TRBD1 or TRBD2 (6 bases each). This CDR3 spans 15 amino acids. V was pared by 4 bases and J by 1 base, with 12 bases between.